This T cell receptor beta chain was recovered during a study of shared clonotypes between healthy human individuals. General study results and limits: Among donors, the sharing of clonotypes was expected to be influenced by sequencing depth.

Worth noting for this clone: Its cognate antigen is unknown.

The authors split each subset's genomic DNA evenly across several immunoSEQ plates. The assay was immunoSEQ multiplex PCR, and TCRdb's table has in-frame clones only and misses some. The sample contains 850,000 to 1,100,000 clones, roughly 80% of which appear only once. Sequencing was performed on memory CD4+ T cells from PBMCs. Subset here: CD45RA-negative fraction. The TCR comes from a man in his late teens or twenties in good health. Some clones in this sample may be carry-over from other donors' samples.

This chain's CDR3 is CASSRLTSVAAKNIQYF. Written as DNA, the CDR3 is TGCGCCAGCAGCCGGCTCACTAGTGTAGCGGCCAAAAACATTCAGTACTTC. The chain has TRBV5-1 and TRBJ2-4; D possibly corresponds to TRBD2 (5 bases). The V end was cut by 4 bases, the J end by 1 base, with 18 bases between. This CDR3 region has 17 residues. Germline V gene lookup returns CDR1 SGHRS and CDR2 YFSETQ. Looking up the rest from reference TRBV5-1 and TRBJ2-4 gives the full variable domain: KAGVTQTPRYLIKTRGQQVTLSCSPISGHRSVSWYQQTPGQGLQFLFEYFSETQRNKGNFPGRFSGRQFSNSRSEMNVSTLELGDSALYLCASSRLTSVAAKNIQYFGAGTRLSVL.